These T cell receptor beta chains were read from a single sample in a study of shared clonotypes between healthy human individuals. This table comes from immunoSEQ multiplex PCR, and its TCRdb copy is limited to in-frame clones, with some not included. The sample includes about 2 million clones, about 95% seen only once; the top ten take 0.9% to 1.3%. Source material: naive CD8+ T cells sorted from blood. The receptors were sampled from a man between 18 and 35 years old in good health. Each CDR3 is given without its conserved first and last residue.

v_call cdr3_aa
TRBV6-1 ASSEVLAGESDTQY
TRBV11-2 ASSLIEEYSTDTQY
TRBV14 ASSQLDSYEQY
TRBV7-8 ASSPIGTWREGSYEQY
TRBV19 ASTSGGRNTDTQY
TRBV13 ASSPNTDGDNTEAF
TRBV7-2 ASPILGGNYGYT
TRBV27 ASSLDYAGRTEAF
TRBV2 ASIGGVDTQY
TRBV30 AWSQGNQPQH
TRBV27 ASSTRDTLGEKLF
TRBV13 ASSLGGEEQY
TRBV7-8 ASSLVASYGYT
TRBV7-9 ASSSDREGDQPQH
TRBV19 ASSISGLSGIQPQH
TRBV5-4 ASSLLPSGGMEETQY
TRBV27 ASSLGGIGSYEQY
TRBV15 ATSSRGRSSTDTQY
TRBV7-9 ASSTGGMAQPQH
TRBV25-1 ASSEHYEQY
TRBV6-5 ASSYLTGGGETQY
TRBV27 ASSFTGASYEQY
TRBV5-1 ASSLGQDTNSYEQY
TRBV6-6 ASSYSGQGIEAF
TRBV6-6 ASSYSGASYEQY
TRBV6-5 ASRTQGNTEAF
TRBV7-6 ASSQYTGLMNVYEQY
TRBV30 AWSVDREQPQH
TRBV6-6 ASSDTSGGRDEQF
TRBV4-1 ASSQTLQGWQQF
TRBV4-3 ASSQDLAGGDTQY
TRBV19 ASSSGVNTGELF
TRBV5-1 ASSRTGGEETQY
TRBV9 ASSETGEDTQY
TRBV7-9 ASQNGGPGELF
TRBV29-1 SVEDRTGYSYEQY
TRBV7-9 ASSLVPQGNTYEQY
TRBV2 ASSAGTGSPLH
TRBV11-2 ASSLGMGLHYNEQF
TRBV5-1 ASGVAGVTEAF
TRBV19 ASSIGPTYEQY
TRBV27 ASSLYDTDTQY
TRBV5-6 ASSLALQGVRETQY
TRBV4-1 ASSQTTGFETQY